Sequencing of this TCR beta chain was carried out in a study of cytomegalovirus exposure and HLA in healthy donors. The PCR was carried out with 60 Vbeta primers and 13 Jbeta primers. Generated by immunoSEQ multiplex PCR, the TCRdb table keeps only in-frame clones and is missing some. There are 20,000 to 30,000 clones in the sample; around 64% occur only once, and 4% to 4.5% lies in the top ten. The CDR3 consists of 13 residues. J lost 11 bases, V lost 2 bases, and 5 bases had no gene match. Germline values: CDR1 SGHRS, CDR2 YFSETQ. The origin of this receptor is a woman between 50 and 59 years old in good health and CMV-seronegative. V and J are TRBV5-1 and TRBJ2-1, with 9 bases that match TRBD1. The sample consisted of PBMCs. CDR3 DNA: TGCGCCAGCAGCTTATCAGGACAGGGGAAGCAGTTCTTC. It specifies CASSLSGQGKQFF.